This T cell receptor (beta chain) was captured in a study of blood T cell repertoires in COVID-19. The CDR3 length is 13 residues. Germline loops: CDR1 LNHDA, CDR2 SQIVND (reference sequence). Germline trimming cut 7 bases from V and 8 bases from J; bases unmatched to any gene: 6. TCRdb keeps only in-frame clones here, not all; method: immunoSEQ multiplex PCR. The profile shows 150,000 to 200,000 clones, roughly four fifths of them singletons. This chain links TRBV19 with TRBJ2-1; 9 bases are a match to TRBD2. The sample was peripheral blood. The sequence came from a man between 60 and 70 years old with active or convalescent COVID-19. CDR3 amino acids: CASTAGGRYEQFF. For the CDR3, the DNA is TGTGCCAGTACGGCGGGGGGGCGGTATGAGCAGTTCTTC.